The T cell receptor beta chain described here comes from a study of shared clonotypes between healthy human individuals. As for the study in general: Ranging from 18 to 49 in age, donors were a couple of women and a few men. CD4 naive and memory got three plates each, CD8 naive two, CD8 memory one. General study results and limits: Estimated richness values were generally larger in naive subsets than in memory subsets.

Worth noting for this clone: Its antigen is unknown.

Terminally differentiated effector memory CD45RA+ cells were left out of the naive CD8 fraction, which was CD45RO-negative and positively selected for CCR7. The assay was carried out at the deep level. Using immunoSEQ multiplex PCR, the repertoire was profiled, and TCRdb retains in-frame clones only, with some absent. The top ten hold more than 0.95% of the sample, which has about 2 million clones, about 94% seen once. The sequenced sample consisted of naive CD8+ T cells sorted from blood. The sequence was obtained from a man between 18 and 35 years old in good health.

Here the CDR3 reads CASSSWDGYTF. The CDR3 DNA reads TGTGCCAGCAGTTCTTGGGACGGCTACACCTTC. The rearrangement links TRBV6-5 to TRBJ1-2, with D possibly matching TRBD1 (5 bases). Trimming removed 4 bases from V and 8 bases from J, with 8 bases in between. The CDR3 spans 11 residues. Germline V lookup: CDR1 MNHEY, CDR2 SVGAGI.